The rows below give T cell receptor beta chains drawn from one sample of a study of siplizumab effects on memory and regulatory T cells. Here immunoSEQ multiplex PCR was the method, and the copy in TCRdb shows in-frame clones only, minus some. Of tens of thousands of clones listed, roughly 93% are singletons. Material: CD8+ T cells sorted from blood. The source of these receptors is a human donor in good health. CDR3s include the opening cysteine and the closing phenylalanine or tryptophan.

j_call,v_call,cdr3_aa
TRBJ1-6,TRBV27,CASRSSQVWSPLHF
TRBJ1-5,TRBV19,CASSPGLTQPQHF
TRBJ2-7,TRBV19,CASSENRGPYEQYF
TRBJ2-6,TRBV5-1,CASSLGGDLYGANVLTF
TRBJ2-2,TRBV9,CASSVGRDPTGELFF
TRBJ1-4,TRBV7-9,CASSSQVRTGRSNEKLFF
TRBJ1-6,TRBV5-5,CASSLGYSPLHF
TRBJ2-1,TRBV7-9,CASSTTDGGQGLYNEQFF
TRBJ2-5,TRBV5-6,CASSTDRQGIETQYF
TRBJ2-2,TRBV29-1,CSVDSGLAGELFF
TRBJ2-7,TRBV7-9,CASSRTGAYYEQYF
TRBJ2-7,TRBV7-6,CASSPSNYEQYF
TRBJ1-2,TRBV27,CASSFGGSNYGYTF
TRBJ2-5,TRBV13,CASSLTGWGTQYF
TRBJ2-1,TRBV7-3,CASSLSGSSYNEQFF